This TCR beta chain was captured by sequencing in a study of blood T cell repertoires in COVID-19. Study information: Samples of COVID-19 (acute and convalescent) were obtained from the United States, Italy and Spain. Sample material is recorded as cDNA or gDNA derived from T cells, B-cell-depleted T cells, or PBMCs.

Losses at the gene ends were 5 bases for V and 2 bases for J; bases not matched to a gene: 17. The CDR3 length is 19 residues. Germline lookup yields CDR1 SNHLY and CDR2 FYNNEI. Profiling relied on immunoSEQ multiplex PCR, and the TCRdb table lists in-frame clones only, not all of them. This table has under 55,000 clones, 90% appearing once. The rearrangement joins TRBV2 to TRBJ2-4, with 8 bases fitting TRBD2. Sequencing input: peripheral blood. The TCR originated in a human donor in a cohort sampled during active COVID-19. The CDR3 DNA reads TGTGCCAGCAGTTCCCCGTATACCGGGACTAGGAACTCCAAAAACATTCAGTACTTC. It specifies CASSSPYTGTRNSKNIQYF.